This TCR beta chain was captured by sequencing in a study of blood T cell repertoires in COVID-19. The wider study: Donors in the United States, Italy and Spain gave samples during acute or convalescent COVID-19.

Per the original data handling: Amplification with reference gene primers provided the estimates of nucleated cell counts. Libraries were prepared by immunoSEQ multiplex PCR; TCRdb keeps only in-frame clonotypes and omits some of them. The DNA gave D and trimming, while V, J and clone size come from that table. The table includes a few hundred thousand clones, around 87% detected once. The sequence was obtained from a young man with active or convalescent COVID-19. Sequences were obtained from peripheral blood.

The CDR3 region has the DNA TGTGCTAGTGGTTTGGGGGTTGGGCAGCGAGGACTTGACTACGAGCAGTACTTC. The encoded protein is CASGLGVGQRGLDYEQYF. The chain links TRBV12-5 to TRBJ2-7; tentative D call: TRBD2 (5 bases). Between the trimmed V and J ends, which lost 1 base and 3 bases, there was a span of 22 bases. Germline V lookup: CDR1 LGHNT, CDR2 FRNRAP. This CDR3 has 18 amino acids. Full variable domain (remainder filled in from reference TRBV12-5 and TRBJ2-7): DARVTQTPRHKVTEMGQEVTMRCQPILGHNTVFWYRQTMMQGLELLAYFRNRAPLDDSGMPKDRFSAEMPDATLATLKIQPSEPRDSAVYFCASGLGVGQRGLDYEQYFGPGTRLTVT.